The 8 T cell receptor beta chains below come from one sample, sequenced in a study of cytomegalovirus exposure and HLA in healthy donors (dated by TCRdb to about 2017). Receptors were amplified or captured by the immunoSEQ multiplex PCR assay. For the multiplex PCR, a mixture combining 60 forward primers for TCR Vbeta segments and 13 reverse primers for TCR Jbeta segments was used. TCRdb took this table from immuneACCESS and kept in-frame rearrangements with V and J called. Such tables lack part of the clones; where checked against another copy, unresolved V genes explain under half of the gap, and the rest is unexplained. The table for this sample lists about 160,000 clones; roughly 85% of them were counted only once. The ten largest clones take up over 0.95% of the sample. The sample taken for sequencing was PBMCs. These receptors came from a woman aged 50 to 60 in good health and CMV-seronegative.

The chain has TRBV5-1 and TRBJ2-2; TRBD2 matches 10 bases. This CDR3 comprises 18 residues. Germline V gene data show CDR1 as SGHRS and CDR2 as YFSETQ. J gave up 4 bases and V 1 base, and 10 bases lay outside the gene matches. CDR3 bases: TGCGCCAGCAGCTTGTGGTCAGCGGGGGGGCCGGGCACCGGGGAGCTGTTTTTT. This gives the protein CASSLWSAGGPGTGELFF.

V is TRBV27 and J is TRBJ2-4, with D hard to call. This CDR3 region has 11 residues. The V end lost 8 bases, the J end lost 7 bases, and 9 bases lay between the germline ends. Germline V gene lookup returns CDR1 MNHEY and CDR2 SMNVEV (reference sequence). This CDR3 reads CASATGNIQYF. The CDR3 coding sequence is TGTGCCAGCGCGACTGGGAACATTCAGTACTTC.

This chain connects TRBV28 to TRBJ1-2; perhaps TRBD1 as D (5 bases). V lost 1 base to trimming and J lost 5 bases, with 20 bases between them. Germline CDR1 reads MDHEN; CDR2 reads SYDVKM. There are 17 residues in the CDR3. This CDR3 reads CASSLSGSRPTDYGYTF. CDR3 DNA sequence: TGTGCCAGCAGTTTATCGGGCAGCCGACCGACAGATTATGGCTACACCTTC.

This chain links TRBV5-1 with TRBJ2-7, with D possibly being TRBD2 (5 bases). The CDR3 is made up of 14 amino acids. The ends were cut back, 1 base at V and 5 bases at J, with 13 bases in the middle. The germline V gene has CDR1 SGHRS and CDR2 YFSETQ. CDR3 DNA: TGCGCCAGCAGCTTGACTAGAGGTGGCCACGAGCAGTACTTC. Amino acids: CASSLTRGGHEQYF.

The V and J genes are TRBV19 and TRBJ1-5; possibly TRBD1 for D (5 bases). The CDR3 extends over 16 amino acids. Germline CDR1 is LNHDA and CDR2 is SQIVND (reference sequence). Trimming cost V 4 bases and J 5 bases, with 18 bases left between them. The CDR3 here is CASSRSGGVSDQPQHF. Here the CDR3 DNA reads TGTGCCAGTAGTAGGTCGGGGGGAGTAAGCGATCAGCCCCAGCATTTT.

This clone occurred once. This chain links TRBV14 with TRBJ1-2; 9 nucleotides agree with TRBD1. Germline lookup yields CDR1 SGHDN and CDR2 FVKESK. Unmatched junction bases numbered 6, after V lost 4 bases and J lost 3 bases. The CDR3 is 15 residues long. The CDR3 DNA reads as TGTGCCAGCAGCCCGACAGGGGGACTACACTATGGCTACACCTTC. It yields the protein CASSPTGGLHYGYTF.

This chain links TRBV7-2 with TRBJ1-2, with TRBD1 as a possible D gene (5 bases). The V end was cut by 5 bases, the J end by 0 bases, with 13 bases between. The CDR3 spans 15 residues. The V gene's germline CDR1 is SGHTA and CDR2 FQGNSA. The CDR3 sequence: CASSPGGTANYGYTF. DNA for the CDR3: TGTGCCAGCAGCCCGGGGGGGACCGCTAACTATGGCTACACCTTC.

The CDR3 sequence: CSVERQGWGRAFF. The CDR3 DNA reads as TGCAGCGTTGAACGGCAGGGATGGGGGCGAGCTTTCTTT. The J gene is TRBJ1-1, the V gene TRBV29-1; D is perhaps TRBD1 (6 bases). CDR1 SQVTM and CDR2 ANQGSEA come from the germline V gene. The CDR3 is 13 residues long. Trimming shortened V by 2 bases and J by 10 bases, and 17 bases separated the two germline ends. The complete variable domain, with remaining parts taken from reference TRBV29-1 and TRBJ1-1, reads SAVISQKPSRDICQRGTSLTIQCQVDSQVTMMFWYRQQPGQSLTLIATANQGSEATYESGFVIDKFPISRPNLTFSTLTVSNMSPEDSSIYLCSVERQGWGRAFFGQGTRLTVV.